This T cell receptor (beta chain) was observed in a study of CD8 T cells in ankylosing spondylitis. General observations from the study: Ankylosing spondylitis blood seemed to carry a telltale TCR beta motif made of under ten highly homologous variants.

This clonotype was observed a handful of times. Its antigen remains unknown. TCRdb ran MiXCR on the 5' RACE reads and lists one entry per CDR3 protein. The table has 650,000 to 800,000 distinct CDR3 sequences, around 19% seen once. The sample taken for sequencing was blood, either unsorted or a sorted T cell fraction (not recorded which). This sequence was found in a male donor with ankylosing spondylitis.

The DNA of the CDR3 is TGCGCCAGCAATGGGCCGGGAGTAAGCGAGCAGTACTTC. This codes for CASNGPGVSEQYF. The gene calls are TRBV5-1 and TRBJ2-7; weak D call: TRBD2 (6 bases). With 6 bases removed from V and 6 bases from J, the gap between germline ends came to 16 bases. The CDR3 contains 13 residues. Germline values: CDR1 SGHRS, CDR2 YFSETQ.